This T cell receptor (beta chain) is drawn from a study of graft-versus-host responses after intestinal transplantation. Turning to the study itself: The recipients all started with anti-thymocyte globulin induction and then took tacrolimus and steroids for 3 to 4 years. The study's findings and limits: Present in recipient marrow, GvH clones included some that appeared first in ileum or blood.

Profiling relied on immunoSEQ multiplex PCR, and the TCRdb table lists in-frame clones only, not all of them. The sample has nearly 15,000 clones, approximately 59% seen once. In its sample, this clone ranks as medium-sized (0.01 to 0.1%). Antigen unknown. Graft-derived tissue was subjected to processing to liberate intraepithelial and lamina propria lymphocytes. Germline V gene sequence: CDR1 LGHNA, CDR2 YSLEER. This CDR3 is 14 amino acids long. V lost 0 bases and J 2 bases, leaving 8 bases between the germline ends. The chain combines TRBV4-3 with TRBJ2-7; D not resolved. The receptor comes from a human patient who received an intestinal transplant, so some T cells may come from the graft donor. Material: ileum tissue, obtained 524 days after transplant. Written as DNA, the CDR3 is TGCGCCAGCAGCCAAGATCAACAAGCCTACGAGCAGTACTTC. It translates to CASSQDQQAYEQYF.